This note documents a single T cell receptor (beta chain) sequence. Its cognate antigen is unknown. Naive CD8 cells lacked CD45RO, underwent positive selection for CCR7 and left out terminally differentiated effector memory CD45RA+ cells. Here immunoSEQ multiplex PCR was the method, and the copy in TCRdb shows in-frame clones only, minus some. The sample gives roughly 2.1 million clones, approximately 94% of which show up once; around 1.7% is in the top ten. The source of the sample is a study of shared clonotypes between healthy human individuals. The CDR3 runs 14 residues. V lost 4 bases and J 5 bases, leaving 16 bases between the germline ends. Looked up from germline, CDR1 is SGDLS and CDR2 is YYNGEE. General observations from the study: A small donor pool kept down the genetic and exposure-history diversity that was represented.

J is TRBJ2-7 and V is TRBV9, with D possibly being TRBD1 (6 bases). Sequenced: naive CD8+ T cells from PBMCs. The receptor was derived from a man between 18 and 35 years old in good health. Some clones in this sample may be carry-over from other donors' samples. The CDR3 bases are TGTGCCAGCAGCCTGGGGGTACAGGGTCACGAGCAGTACTTC. This sequence encodes CASSLGVQGHEQYF.